The 15 T cell receptor beta chains in this list originate from one sample, sequenced in a study of CD8+CD57+ T cells in acquired aplastic anemia (dated by TCRdb to between 2018 and 2020). Sequencing instrument: Illumina HiSeq 2000. Genomic DNA was used as template for profiling of TCR beta VDJ combinations and CDR3 sequences. The public reads were run again by TCRdb, first through fastp at Q25 and then through MiXCR, and only productive beta chains were kept. Here each entry gathers all rows of one CDR3 protein and keeps the most common genes and DNA. This sample holds about 160,000 distinct CDR3 sequences; 45% to 55% were observed only once. The top ten clonotypes cover around 2.9% of the sample. Expansion of CD8+CD57+ cells had been shown by flow cytometry in the patients chosen for sequencing. Material: sorted CD4+, CD8+, or CD8+CD57+ T cells (not recorded which) from PBMCs. These receptor sequences come from a human donor with aplastic anemia.

The V and J genes are TRBV2 and TRBJ2-3; 11 bases are a match to TRBD2. The CDR3 spans 16 residues. The junction had 9 bases not matched to a gene; V was cut back by 6 bases and J by 4 bases. Germline assignment: CDR1 SNHLY and CDR2 FYNNEI. As DNA, the CDR3 is TGTGCCAGCAGGGCAACTAGCGGGAGTCACGCAGATACGCAGTATTTT. It is translated as CASRATSGSHADTQYF.

This chain links TRBV7-9 with TRBJ2-1, with D unresolved. Germline V gene sequence: CDR1 SEHNR, CDR2 FQNEAQ (reference sequence). V lost 0 bases to trimming and J lost 8 bases, with 8 bases between them. CDR3 length equals 13 residues. The CDR3 region is CASSLAGWDEQFF. For the CDR3, the DNA is TGTGCCAGCAGCTTAGCGGGGTGGGATGAGCAGTTCTTC. The variable domain in full, completed from reference TRBV7-9 and TRBJ2-1, reads DTGVSQNPRHKITKRGQNVTFRCDPISEHNRLYWYRQTLGQGPEFLTYFQNEAQLEKSRLLSDRFSAERPKGSFSTLEIQRTEQGDSAMYLCASSLAGWDEQFFGPGTRLTVL.

This clonotype was detected ten times or more. CDR3 sequence: CSARGPPGQGAYTEAFF. The CDR3 coding sequence is TGCAGTGCTAGAGGGCCCCCTGGACAGGGGGCATACACTGAAGCTTTCTTT. This chain links TRBV20-1 with TRBJ1-1, with 11 nucleotides matching TRBD1. Germline V gives CDR1 DFQATT, CDR2 SNEGSKA (reference sequence). V was clipped by 1 base and J by 3 bases; unmatched bases: 10. The CDR3 contains 17 residues.

V and J are TRBV19 and TRBJ1-6, with D unclear. This CDR3 is 15 amino acids long. V was shortened by 7 bases and J by 7 bases, with 17 bases between the two germline ends. The germline V gene has CDR1 LNHDA and CDR2 SQIVND (reference sequence). CDR3 in DNA: TGTGCCAGTAAGGAGTATGAGGGTTGGAATTCACCCCTCCACTTT. Translated, it gives CASKEYEGWNSPLHF.

J is TRBJ2-7 and V is TRBV15, with 9 nucleotides matching TRBD1. The J segment lost 6 bases and the V segment lost 3 bases, leaving 18 bases of the junction unmatched. The CDR3 consists of 18 residues. Looked up from germline, CDR1 is LNHNV and CDR2 is YYDKDF (reference sequence). The CDR3 sequence is CATSSARDPGTGTFEQYF. The CDR3 DNA follows: TGTGCCACCAGCAGTGCTAGAGATCCTGGGACAGGGACTTTCGAGCAGTACTTC.

The chain recombines TRBV10-3 with TRBJ1-4, with D unclear. Germline values: CDR1 ENHRY, CDR2 SYGVKD. The CDR3 sequence is 14 residues long. V was pared by 4 bases and J by 7 bases, with 13 bases between. CDR3 region: CAISVDGGTEKLFF. CDR3 DNA sequence: TGTGCCATCAGTGTCGACGGTGGAACTGAAAAACTGTTTTTT.

CDR3: CAIRGGRTDTQYF. CDR3 nucleotides: TGTGCCATCAGGGGGGGCCGCACAGATACGCAGTATTTT. The rearrangement joins TRBV10-3 to TRBJ2-3; TRBD1 or TRBD2 may be the D gene (6 bases each). The CDR3 is 13 residues long. Germline CDR1 ENHRY, CDR2 SYGVKD. V lost 6 bases to trimming and J lost 1 base, with 8 bases between them.

As to this clonotype: Given a much more abundant clone one base away, this may be a read error. The chain carries TRBV19 and TRBJ2-2, with D tentatively TRBD1 or TRBD2 (5 bases each). CDR1 and CDR2 from the germline V gene are LNHDA and SQIVND (reference sequence). The CDR3 spans 16 residues. For the CDR3, the DNA is TGTGCCAGTAGCACCCGCCCAGGGACGGTTCCCGGGGAGCCGTTTTTT. It yields the protein CASSTRPGTVPGEPFF.

The J gene is TRBJ2-1, the V gene TRBV9, with 10 nucleotides matching TRBD1. Trimming at V came to 0 bases and at J to 8 bases, leaving 8 bases not matched to a gene. Germline V gene sequence: CDR1 SGDLS, CDR2 YYNGEE. This CDR3 is 16 amino acids long. The CDR3 reads CASSVGGTGDRYEQFF. As DNA, the CDR3 is TGTGCCAGCAGCGTAGGAGGGACAGGGGATCGGTATGAGCAGTTCTTC.

The V gene is TRBV7-6, the J gene TRBJ1-6; TRBD1 is a possible D gene (5 bases). This CDR3 region has 15 residues. V lost 1 base and J 3 bases, leaving 7 bases between the germline ends. Germline CDR1 is SGHVS and CDR2 is FNYEAQ. The CDR3 reads CASSLGQGYNSPLHF. CDR3 DNA sequence: TGTGCCAGCAGCTTAGGGCAGGGCTATAATTCACCCCTCCACTTT.

This clonotype was observed many times. The chain uses TRBV11-1 and TRBJ2-7; no firm D call. The CDR3 runs 16 residues. The V end lost 5 bases, the J end lost 0 bases, and 17 bases lay between the germline ends. Germline V gene lookup returns CDR1 SGHAT and CDR2 FQDESV (reference sequence). CDR3 region: CASSPPSGSLSYEQYF. CDR3 nucleotides: TGTGCCAGCAGCCCGCCCTCAGGTTCCCTCTCCTACGAGCAGTACTTC.

Worth noting for this clonotype: This may stem from a read error, because a much larger clone lies one nucleotide away. The CDR3 ends on some other residue instead of the conserved phenylalanine or tryptophan, so this is likely a read error. The V gene is TRBV7-2, the J gene TRBJ1-2; D call uncertain. V lost 6 bases and J lost 2, with 7 bases in between. In germline, CDR1 is SGHTA, CDR2 FQGNSA. The CDR3 has 12 residues. The CDR3 region is CASRTLNYGYTL. CDR3 coding DNA: TGTGCCAGCAGGACCTTGAACTATGGCTACACCCTC.

In its sample, this clonotype was seen a few times. This sequence joins TRBV12-3 or TRBV12-4 and TRBJ1-5; D is undetermined. Trimming stripped 3 bases from V and 5 bases from J, with 5 bases between. CDR3 size: 12 residues. CDR3 nucleotides: TGTGCCAGCAGTTTGCAAGATCAGCCCCAGCATTTT. Translation: CASSLQDQPQHF.

This clonotype was counted once. V and J are TRBV20-1 and TRBJ1-5, with 8 bases that match TRBD1. The trim removed 6 bases at V and 4 bases at J, leaving 8 bases unmatched. Germline CDR1 and CDR2: DFQATT and SNEGSKA (reference sequence). This CDR3 contains 14 residues. This CDR3 reads CSAYRTGRNQPQHF. The CDR3 DNA reads TGCAGTGCCTACCGGACAGGGCGGAATCAGCCCCAGCATTTT.

The gene calls are TRBV19 and TRBJ1-2; possibly TRBD1 for D (6 bases). Trimming took off 2 bases at V and 0 bases at J, with 7 bases between the two ends. CDR3 length: 14 amino acids. In germline, CDR1 is LNHDA, CDR2 SQIVND (reference sequence). The CDR3 loop is CASSITGTNYGYTF. For the CDR3, the DNA is TGTGCCAGTAGTATAACAGGGACTAACTATGGCTACACCTTC.